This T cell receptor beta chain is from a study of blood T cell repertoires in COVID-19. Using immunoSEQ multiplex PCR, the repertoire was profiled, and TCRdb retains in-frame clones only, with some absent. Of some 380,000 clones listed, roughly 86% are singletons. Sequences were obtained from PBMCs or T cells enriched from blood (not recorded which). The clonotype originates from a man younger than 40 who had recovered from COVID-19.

CDR3 nucleotide sequence: TGTGCCAGCAGTTACGTCTCCGGGGTTTGGGAAAAACTGTTTTTT. Protein sequence: CASSYVSGVWEKLFF. V usage is TRBV6-6 and J usage is TRBJ1-4; D gene ambiguous. The length of the CDR3 is 15 residues. CDR1 MNHNY and CDR2 SVGAGI come from the germline V gene (reference sequence). Trimming left V 2 bases short and J 8 bases short, with 15 bases between.